This TCR beta chain came from a study of T cells in Graves' hyperthyroidism and ophthalmopathy. Overall study context: Peripheral blood was drawn at first diagnosis, prior to all treatment. Overall study results and limits: The blood repertoire included most of the expanded thyroid clonotypes above 0.001.

The length of the CDR3 is 15 residues. With 0 bases removed from V and 1 base from J, the gap between germline ends came to 9 bases. From germline, CDR1 is MNHEY and CDR2 SVGAGI. This clonotype was seen ten or more times. What it binds is not known. Lactation, pregnancy, other autoimmune disease or uncontrolled infection excluded patients. RNA transcripts gave rise to amplified TCR beta CDR3 regions. An initial round of RT-PCR targeting the TCR CDR3 relied on the HTBI primer set. TCRdb re-analysed the multiplex PCR reads in MiXCR, keeping a single row per CDR3 protein. This sample has roughly 180,000 distinct CDR3 sequences, with roughly 10% found just once.

Sequenced material: blood. The source of this sequence is a young woman with Graves' hyperthyroidism that later progressed to Graves' ophthalmopathy. The rearrangement joins TRBV6-5 to TRBJ2-5, with TRBD2 as a possible D gene (5 bases). Here the CDR3 reads CASSYSGALQETQYF. CDR3 DNA: TGTGCCAGCAGTTACTCGGGAGCCCTCCAAGAGACCCAGTACTTC.